Listed here are 2 T cell receptor beta chains from one sample, sequenced in a study of beta chain features in type 1 diabetes. Sequenced material consisted of expressed TCRB transcripts (all of the isolated RNA was reverse transcribed). Profiled with immunoSEQ multiplex PCR; TCRdb holds only in-frame clones, not every one. The top ten clones hold approximately 0.02% of a sample with under 450,000 clones, approximately 16% of them seen once. Source material: naive CD4+ T cells from blood. Receptor source: a woman aged 18-29 years in good health.

This rearrangement joins TRBV7-2 to TRBJ1-4; D remains unclear. Germline-derived CDR1 and CDR2 are SGHTA and FQGNSA. Trimming pared 5 bases from V and 1 base from J, leaving 8 bases between. The CDR3 length is 14 residues. The CDR3 nucleotides are TGTGCCAGCAGCGCGTACGGAACTAATGAAAAACTGTTTTTT. Translation gives CASSAYGTNEKLFF.

In this sample, this clone turned up a few times. This chain uses TRBV18 with TRBJ1-2, with D possibly matching TRBD1 (6 bases). Trimming pared 0 bases from V and 8 bases from J, leaving 19 bases between. The CDR3 extends over 16 amino acids. Germline values: CDR1 KGHSH, CDR2 LQKENI. CDR3 loop: CASSPPSVTGLGGYTF. The CDR3 DNA sequence: TGTGCCAGCTCACCACCTTCTGTTACAGGGCTAGGAGGCTACACCTTC.